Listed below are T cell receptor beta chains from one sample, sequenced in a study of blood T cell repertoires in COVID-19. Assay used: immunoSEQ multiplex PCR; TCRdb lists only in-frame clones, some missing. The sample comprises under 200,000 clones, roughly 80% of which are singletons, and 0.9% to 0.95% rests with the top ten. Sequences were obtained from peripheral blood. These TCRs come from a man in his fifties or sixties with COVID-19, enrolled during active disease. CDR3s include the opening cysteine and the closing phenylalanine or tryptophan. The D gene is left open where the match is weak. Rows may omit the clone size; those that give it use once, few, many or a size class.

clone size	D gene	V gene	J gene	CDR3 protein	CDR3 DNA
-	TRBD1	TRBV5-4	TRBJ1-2	CASSAGTGYNYGYTF	TGTGCCAGCAGCGCAGGGACAGGTTATAACTATGGCTACACCTTC
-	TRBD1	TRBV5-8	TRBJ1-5	CASSLGQGPNQPQHF	TGTGCCAGCAGCTTGGGACAGGGCCCCAATCAGCCCCAGCATTTT
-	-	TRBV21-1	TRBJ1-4	CASSKYRRGEKLFF	TGTGCCAGCAGCAAGTACCGCCGGGGAGAAAAACTGTTTTTT
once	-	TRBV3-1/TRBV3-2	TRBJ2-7	CASSLPGDLAYEQYF	TGTGCCAGCAGCTTGCCAGGGGACCTTGCCTACGAGCAGTACTTC
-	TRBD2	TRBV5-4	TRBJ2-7	CASSLEVSGRADPYEQYF	TGTGCCAGCAGCTTGGAGGTTAGCGGGAGGGCCGACCCCTACGAGCAGTACTTC
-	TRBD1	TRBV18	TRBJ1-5	CASSGTGDQPQHF	TGTGCCAGCTCCGGGACAGGGGATCAGCCCCAGCATTTT
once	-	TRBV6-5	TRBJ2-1	CASSYSTGGEQFF	TGTGCCAGCAGTTACTCGACAGGCGGAGAGCAGTTCTTC
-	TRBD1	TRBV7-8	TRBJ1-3	CASSRGGFSGNTIYF	TGTGCCAGCAGCAGAGGGGGCTTCTCTGGAAACACCATATATTTT
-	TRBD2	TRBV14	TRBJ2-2	CASSRWTSGATTGELFF	TGTGCCAGCAGCCGATGGACTAGCGGGGCCACCACCGGGGAGCTGTTTTTT
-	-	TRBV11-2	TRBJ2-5	CASSLESVQETQYF	TGTGCCAGCAGCTTAGAGAGCGTGCAAGAGACCCAGTACTTC
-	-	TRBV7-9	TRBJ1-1	CASSPPAVEAFF	TGTGCCAGCAGCCCGCCCGCGGTTGAAGCTTTCTTT
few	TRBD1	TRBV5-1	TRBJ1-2	CASSLGQGTNYGYTF	TGCGCCAGCAGCTTGGGACAGGGGACTAACTATGGCTACACCTTC
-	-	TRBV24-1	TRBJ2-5	CATSDFGETQYF	TGTGCCACCAGTGATTTCGGGGAGACCCAGTACTTC
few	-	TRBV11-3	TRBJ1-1	CASSTDSNTEAFF	TGTGCCAGCAGCACAGACAGTAACACTGAAGCTTTCTTT
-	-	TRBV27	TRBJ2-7	CASSSLRYEQYF	TGTGCCAGCAGTTCCCTCAGGTACGAGCAGTACTTC
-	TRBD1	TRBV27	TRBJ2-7	CASSRPGQGYEQYF	TGTGCCAGCAGTCGGCCGGGACAGGGATACGAGCAGTACTTC
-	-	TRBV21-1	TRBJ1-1	CASSKGRVFGTEAFF	TGTGCCAGCAGCAAAGGCAGGGTGTTCGGCACTGAAGCTTTCTTT
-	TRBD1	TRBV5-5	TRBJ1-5	CASSPRTGYQPQHF	TGTGCCAGCAGCCCAAGGACAGGGTATCAGCCCCAGCATTTT
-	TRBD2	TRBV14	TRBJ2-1	CASSLTVGGRAGYNEQFF	TGTGCCAGCAGCCTCACGGTGGGCGGGAGGGCCGGCTACAATGAGCAGTTCTTC
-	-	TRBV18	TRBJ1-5	CASSPLPLGGSARGYSNQPQHF	TGTGCCAGCTCACCACTCCCCCTGGGGGGGAGCGCTCGCGGCTATAGCAATCAGCCCCAGCATTTT
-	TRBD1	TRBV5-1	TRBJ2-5	CASSLGSGTGSRETQYF	TGCGCCAGCAGCTTGGGCTCCGGGACAGGGAGCAGAGAGACCCAGTACTTC
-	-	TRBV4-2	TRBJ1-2	CASSQDRNTPGYGYTF	TGTGCCAGCAGCCAAGATCGCAACACCCCGGGCTATGGCTACACCTTC
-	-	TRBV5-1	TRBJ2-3	CASSLAKRSTDTQYF	TGCGCCAGCAGCTTGGCCAAGAGAAGCACAGATACGCAGTATTTT
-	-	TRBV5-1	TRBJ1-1	CASSLATGVTEAFF	TGCGCCAGCAGCTTGGCCACGGGGGTCACTGAAGCTTTCTTT
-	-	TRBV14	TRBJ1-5	CASRDRGRGNQPQHF	TGTGCCAGCAGAGATAGGGGCCGCGGCAATCAGCCCCAGCATTTT